This T cell receptor (beta chain) comes out of a study of vaccination and CD4 T cells after COVID-19. Per germline, CDR1 MNHNS and CDR2 SASEGT. Trimming cost V 7 bases and J 2 bases; bases outside gene matches: 1. This CDR3 is built from 13 residues. Cultured CD4+ T cells had their DNA profiled by the Oncomine TCR Beta short-read assay. TCRdb reanalysed the PCR reads using MiXCR and keeps one entry per CDR3 protein. This sample has more than 1,400 distinct CDR3 sequences, with around 12% found just once. Regarding treatment: roughly 10-day PBMC culture with coronavirus spike peptide pools or control peptides (ViraFEST assay). CD4+ T cells that came from the unexposed donor were collected before the COVID-19 pandemic (2011-2018). This clonotype was seen only a few times. Its cognate antigen is unknown.

Sequencing input: CD4+ T cells from blood, cultured in vitro. The origin of this receptor is a human donor in good health. The V and J genes are TRBV6-1 and TRBJ1-4; 7 bases match TRBD1. CDR3 sequence (DNA): TGTGCCAGCACACAGGGGACTAATGAAAAACTGTTTTTT. Translated, it gives CASTQGTNEKLFF.